This T cell receptor (beta chain) came from a study of blood T cells in healthy people across ages. The CDR3 covers 19 residues. V gave up 2 bases and J gave up 4 bases; unmatched junction bases: 12. Germline V gene lookup returns CDR1 SGHAT and CDR2 FQNNGV. This clonotype was recorded a few times. Its antigen is not known. Alongside a J-beta primer mix, a sample-barcoded 5' primer served in a second PCR lasting 7 to 11 cycles. TCRdb fed the 5' RACE reads into MiXCR, producing one record per CDR3 protein. The sample has roughly 1,700,000 distinct CDR3 sequences, about 30% seen once; the top ten hold around 7.7%. Points from the study as a whole: Getting older went along with TCR beta diversity per million T cells dropping roughly linearly.

Ranging in age from roughly 6 to 95, the donors were healthy Caucasian individuals from Russia. The clonotype comes from a woman in her twenties or thirties in good health. The chain uses TRBV11-2 and TRBJ2-1, with TRBD2 identical over 12 bases. Sequenced input: blood. Written as DNA, the CDR3 is TGTGCCAGCAGCTTAACCGCCCTTTCTAGCGGGGGGGCGTACAATGAGCAGTTCTTC. Amino acids: CASSLTALSSGGAYNEQFF. Together with reference TRBV11-2 and TRBJ2-1, the CDR3 gives the full variable domain: EAGVAQSPRYKIIEKRQSVAFWCNPISGHATLYWYQQILGQGPKLLIQFQNNGVVDDSQLPKDRFSAERLKGVDSTLKIQPAKLEDSAVYLCASSLTALSSGGAYNEQFFGPGTRLTVL.